The TCR beta chain under discussion was sequenced for a study of blood T cell repertoires in COVID-19. Turning to the study itself: COVID-19 samples from acute and convalescent phases originated in the United States, Italy and Spain.

The CDR3 is 14 residues long. The V and J ends lost 3 bases and 0 bases respectively, with 9 bases between them. Germline V gene sequence: CDR1 SGDLS, CDR2 YYNGEE. As processed by the authors: Estimated nucleated cell counts came from reference gene primer amplification. The method was immunoSEQ multiplex PCR; TCRdb's version includes in-frame clones alone and lacks a portion of them. For V, J and clone size, that table is used; D and trimming come from the DNA. This sample has about 360,000 clones, with roughly 88% found just once. Sequencing used PBMCs or T cells enriched from blood (not recorded which). The chain combines TRBV9 with TRBJ1-1; a possible D gene is TRBD1 (6 bases). The sequence was obtained from a woman between 35 and 50 years old with acute COVID-19. As DNA, the CDR3 is TGTGCCAGCAGCGGAGGACAGATGAACACTGAAGCTTTCTTT. Protein product: CASSGGQMNTEAFF.